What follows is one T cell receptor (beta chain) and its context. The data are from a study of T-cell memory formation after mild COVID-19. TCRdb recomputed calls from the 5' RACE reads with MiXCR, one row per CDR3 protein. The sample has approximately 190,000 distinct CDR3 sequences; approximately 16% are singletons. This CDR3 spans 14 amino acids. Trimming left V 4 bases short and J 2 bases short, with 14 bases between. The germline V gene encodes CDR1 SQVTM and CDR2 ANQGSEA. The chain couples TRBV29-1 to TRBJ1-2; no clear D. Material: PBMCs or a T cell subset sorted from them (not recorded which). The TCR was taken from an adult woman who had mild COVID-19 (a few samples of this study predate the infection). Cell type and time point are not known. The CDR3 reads CSVVPAGGNYGYTF. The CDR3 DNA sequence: TGCAGCGTTGTCCCGGCAGGTGGCAACTATGGCTACACCTTC.